The 2 T cell receptor beta chains in this list originate from one sample, sequenced in a study of T cell changes during pregnancy in multiple sclerosis. TCRdb keeps only in-frame clones here, not all; method: immunoSEQ multiplex PCR. The table records under 75,000 clones, around nine tenths of them present only once. The source material was peripheral blood, sampled in the third trimester of pregnancy. These TCRs come from a female donor in good health, enrolled as a control in a pregnancy study.

This clone has a single count. The chain uses TRBV9 and TRBJ2-3; 9 positions match TRBD1. The V gene end was trimmed by 3 bases and the J gene end by 1 base; junction bases not matched to a gene: 3. CDR1 is SGDLS, CDR2 YYNGEE, per germline. The CDR3 extends over 15 amino acids. The CDR3 sequence is CASSGWTGGTDTQYF. The DNA of the CDR3 is TGTGCCAGCAGCGGTTGGACAGGGGGCACAGATACGCAGTATTTT.

The chain links TRBV4-2 to TRBJ1-3; D gene unclear. V lost 0 bases and J lost 3, with 21 bases in between. Germline V gives CDR1 LGHNA, CDR2 YNFKEQ. The CDR3 length is 19 residues. DNA for the CDR3: TGTGCCAGCAGCCAAGATTCTCCCTACAGTCCAGGCCGTGGAAACACCATATATTTT. Amino acid sequence: CASSQDSPYSPGRGNTIYF.